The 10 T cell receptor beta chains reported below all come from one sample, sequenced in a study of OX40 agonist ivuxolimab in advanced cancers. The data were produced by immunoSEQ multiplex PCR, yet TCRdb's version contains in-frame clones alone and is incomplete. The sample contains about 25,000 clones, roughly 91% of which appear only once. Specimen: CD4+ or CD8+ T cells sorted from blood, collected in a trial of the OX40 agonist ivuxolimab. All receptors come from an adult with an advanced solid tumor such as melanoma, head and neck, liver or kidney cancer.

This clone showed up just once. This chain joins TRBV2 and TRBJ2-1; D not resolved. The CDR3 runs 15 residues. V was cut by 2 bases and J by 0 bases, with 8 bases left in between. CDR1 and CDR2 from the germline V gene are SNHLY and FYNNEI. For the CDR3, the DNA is TGTGCCAGCAGTGAAAGGTCGGGCTCCTACAATGAGCAGTTCTTC. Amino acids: CASSERSGSYNEQFF.

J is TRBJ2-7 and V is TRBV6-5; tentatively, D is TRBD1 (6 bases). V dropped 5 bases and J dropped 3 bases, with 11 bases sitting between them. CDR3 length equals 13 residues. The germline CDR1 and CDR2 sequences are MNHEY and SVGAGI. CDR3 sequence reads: CASSPGADYEQYF. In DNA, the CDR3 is TGTGCCAGCAGTCCAGGGGCTGACTACGAGCAGTACTTC.

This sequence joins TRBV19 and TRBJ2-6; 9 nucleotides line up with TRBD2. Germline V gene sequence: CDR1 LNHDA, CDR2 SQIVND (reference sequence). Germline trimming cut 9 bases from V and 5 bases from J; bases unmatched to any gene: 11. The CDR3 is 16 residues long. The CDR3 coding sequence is TGTGCCAGCCAGAGAGCTCTAGCGGGGAGGGCCAACGTCCTGACTTTC. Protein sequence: CASQRALAGRANVLTF.

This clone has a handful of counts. The chain's CDR3 is CASSLRGEGGEDTQYF. CDR3 in DNA: TGTGCCAGCAGCCTCCGAGGGGAGGGGGGGGAAGATACGCAGTATTTT. This sequence joins TRBV9 and TRBJ2-3, with D possibly TRBD2 on 7 matching bases. Deletions cut 4 bases from V and 5 bases from J, with 20 bases between. CDR1 is SGDLS and CDR2 is YYNGEE in the germline V gene. This CDR3 spans 16 amino acids.

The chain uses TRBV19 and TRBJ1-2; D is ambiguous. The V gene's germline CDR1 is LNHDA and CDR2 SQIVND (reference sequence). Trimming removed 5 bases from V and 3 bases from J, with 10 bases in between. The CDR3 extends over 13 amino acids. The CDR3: CASSPGLDYGYTF. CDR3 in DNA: TGTGCCAGTAGTCCCGGCCTTGACTATGGCTACACCTTC.

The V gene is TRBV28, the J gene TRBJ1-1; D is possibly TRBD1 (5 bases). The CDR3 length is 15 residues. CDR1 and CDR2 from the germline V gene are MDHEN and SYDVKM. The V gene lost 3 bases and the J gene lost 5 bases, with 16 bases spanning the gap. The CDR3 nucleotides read TGTGCCAGCAGTTTTGGGGGGGGATTTCGGACTGAAGCTTTCTTT. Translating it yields CASSFGGGFRTEAFF. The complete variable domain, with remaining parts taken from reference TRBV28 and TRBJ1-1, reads DVKVTQSSRYLVKRTGEKVFLECVQDMDHENMFWYRQDPGLGLRLIYFSYDVKMKEKGDIPEGYSVSREKKERFSLILESASTNQTSMYLCASSFGGGFRTEAFFGQGTRLTVV.

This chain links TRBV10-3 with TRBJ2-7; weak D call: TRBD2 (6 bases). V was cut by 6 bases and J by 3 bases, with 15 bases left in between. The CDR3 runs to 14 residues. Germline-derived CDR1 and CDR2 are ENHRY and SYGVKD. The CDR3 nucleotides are TGTGCCATCAGGAGGGGCGGGACGATCTACGAGCAGTACTTC. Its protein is CAIRRGGTIYEQYF.

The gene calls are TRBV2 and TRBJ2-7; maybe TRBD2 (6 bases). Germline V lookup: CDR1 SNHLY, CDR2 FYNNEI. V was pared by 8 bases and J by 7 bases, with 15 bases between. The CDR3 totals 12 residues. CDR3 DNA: TGTGCCAGCCAGTTTGGGGGGTGGGAGCAGTACTTC. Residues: CASQFGGWEQYF. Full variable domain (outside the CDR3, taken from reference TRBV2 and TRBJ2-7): EPEVTQTPSHQVTQMGQEVILRCVPISNHLYFYWYRQILGQKVEFLVSFYNNEISEKSEIFDDQFSVERPDGSNFTLKIRSTKLEDSAMYFCASQFGGWEQYFGPGTRLTVT.

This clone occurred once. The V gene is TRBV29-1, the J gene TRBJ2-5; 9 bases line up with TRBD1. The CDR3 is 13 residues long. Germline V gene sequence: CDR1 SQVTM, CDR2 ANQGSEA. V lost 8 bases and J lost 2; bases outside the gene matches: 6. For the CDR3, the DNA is TGCAGCACAAGGACAGGGGCGCAAGAGACCCAGTACTTC. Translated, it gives CSTRTGAQETQYF.

CDR3 loop: CASSLGQDYEQYF. The CDR3 DNA reads as TGTGCCAGCAGCTTAGGACAGGACTACGAGCAGTACTTC. The chain has TRBV13 and TRBJ2-5, with D perhaps matching TRBD1 (5 bases). The J call may be faulty, since TRBJ2-7 better matches the DNA end. CDR1 PRHDT and CDR2 FYEKMQ come from the germline V gene (reference sequence). The CDR3 sequence is 13 residues long.